The 27 T cell receptor beta chains below were found in one sample sequenced in a study of post-analysis software for immune sequencing data. Study-wide findings and caveats: About five TRBV segments appeared more often in patients than in controls, and TRBV5-6, TRBV5-1 and TRBV20-1 were among these.

These TCRs' antigens remain unknown. Tagging with unique molecular identifiers was a feature of the TCR beta cDNA libraries. One entry per CDR3 protein, called by TCRdb with MiXCR from the PCR reads. The sample lists 700,000 to 900,000 distinct CDR3 sequences, approximately 44% occurring once. Sequenced input: blood. The receptors come from a girl aged 5 to 17 with multiple sclerosis.

The rearrangement uses TRBV29-1 and TRBJ2-7; 8 bases are shared with TRBD1. Germline V gives CDR1 SQVTM, CDR2 ANQGSEA. The CDR3 has 12 residues. The CDR3 DNA sequence: TGCAGTGGGCGGACAGGGCAGGGGGAGCAGTACTTC. Translating it yields CSGRTGQGEQYF.

This clonotype was observed a few times. The chain carries TRBV7-9 and TRBJ2-3; TRBD1 matches 9 bases. The CDR3 is made up of 15 amino acids. Germline lookup yields CDR1 SEHNR and CDR2 FQNEAQ (reference sequence). V gave up 2 bases and J gave up 7 bases; unmatched junction bases: 7. CDR3 sequence reads: CASSLQRTGVHTQYF. In nucleotides, the CDR3 is TGTGCCAGCAGCTTACAAAGGACAGGGGTACATACGCAGTATTTT.

This clonotype has more than one count but fewer than ten. The chain links TRBV29-1 to TRBJ1-1, with D tentatively TRBD1 (5 bases). This CDR3 spans 11 amino acids. V lost 5 bases and J 5 bases, leaving 9 bases between the germline ends. The germline V gene has CDR1 SQVTM and CDR2 ANQGSEA. Written as DNA, the CDR3 is TGCAGCGTTCAGGGTCGGACTGAAGCTTTCTTT. This sequence encodes CSVQGRTEAFF.

The rearrangement joins TRBV6-5 to TRBJ1-5, with D unclear. In germline, CDR1 is MNHEY, CDR2 SVGAGI. The CDR3 has 13 residues. Deletions cut 0 bases from V and 6 bases from J, with 6 bases between. The CDR3 sequence: CASSYSITQPQHF. The CDR3 nucleotides read TGTGCCAGCAGTTACTCGATTACTCAGCCCCAGCATTTT.

The chain has TRBV7-2 and TRBJ2-3; 8 nucleotides agree with TRBD2. The trim removed 3 bases at V and 6 bases at J, leaving 11 bases unmatched. There are 16 residues in the CDR3. Germline V gene lookup returns CDR1 SGHTA and CDR2 FQGNSA. CDR3: CASSLLAGRGSDTQYF. The DNA of the CDR3 is TGTGCCAGCAGCTTGCTAGCGGGTAGGGGGTCCGATACGCAGTATTTT.

This chain uses TRBV6-5 with TRBJ2-4; TRBD2 matches at 9 bases. The J call may be in error: the DNA end matches TRBJ2-7 better. Germline V gene lookup returns CDR1 MNHEY and CDR2 SVGAGI. The CDR3 sequence is 17 residues long. In DNA, the CDR3 is TGTGCCAGCAGTTCGGTACTCCATAGCGGGAGTTTTAACGAGCAGTACTTC. Protein product: CASSSVLHSGSFNEQYF.

The chain recombines TRBV10-3 with TRBJ2-6; D is undetermined. This CDR3 comprises 14 residues. The V end was cut by 8 bases, the J end by 0 bases, with 8 bases between. Germline assignment: CDR1 ENHRY and CDR2 SYGVKD. The CDR3 sequence is CAIGPDSGANVLTF. As DNA, the CDR3 is TGTGCCATCGGACCGGACTCTGGGGCCAACGTCCTGACTTTC.

This clonotype has more than one count but fewer than ten. The gene calls are TRBV9 and TRBJ2-3; D possibly corresponds to TRBD1 (5 bases). This CDR3 spans 16 amino acids. Deletions cut 4 bases from V and 4 bases from J, with 19 bases between. The germline gives CDR1 SGDLS, CDR2 YYNGEE. For the CDR3, the DNA is TGTGCCAGCAGCATCAAAGGCAGGGCCACGGCAGATACGCAGTATTTT. Residues: CASSIKGRATADTQYF. Supplemented by reference TRBV9 and TRBJ2-3, the full variable domain reads DSGVTQTPKHLITATGQRVTLRCSPRSGDLSVYWYQQSLDQGLQFLIQYYNGEERAKGNILERFSAQQFPDLHSELNLSSLELGDSALYFCASSIKGRATADTQYFGPGTRLTVL.

This clonotype has more than one count but fewer than ten. V gene TRBV7-9 combines with J gene TRBJ2-3, with D possibly TRBD2 on 6 matching bases. Germline V gives CDR1 SEHNR, CDR2 FQNEAQ (reference sequence). The germline V and J ends were trimmed by 5 bases and 2 bases, with 14 bases remaining between them. The CDR3 runs 15 residues. The CDR3 nucleotides are TGTGCCAGCAGCGCTCGACTAGAATCCACAGATACGCAGTATTTT. Its protein is CASSARLESTDTQYF.

The V call is TRBV5-1, the J call TRBJ1-2; TRBD1 matches at 8 bases. The trim removed 2 bases at V and 0 bases at J, leaving 9 bases unmatched. CDR1 and CDR2 (germline): SGHRS, YFSETQ. This CDR3 is 17 amino acids long. CDR3 DNA sequence: TGCGCCAGCAGCTTTCAACTCCTCAGGGGGCCTAACTATGGCTACACCTTC. Encoded protein: CASSFQLLRGPNYGYTF.

This clonotype was seen a few times. The chain recombines TRBV12-3 or TRBV12-4 with TRBJ2-1, with TRBD2 as a possible D gene (6 bases). This CDR3 has 15 residues. V shed 6 bases and J shed 0 bases, with 12 bases lying between them. This CDR3 reads CASRPVADSYNEQFF. The CDR3 nucleotides read TGTGCCAGCAGACCCGTAGCGGACTCCTACAATGAGCAGTTCTTC.

The V and J genes are TRBV11-2 and TRBJ2-1, with 7 bases identical to TRBD2. Per germline, CDR1 SGHAT and CDR2 FQNNGV. Trimming at V came to 2 bases and at J to 7 bases, leaving 8 bases not matched to a gene. This CDR3 region has 15 residues. The CDR3 reads CASSLLAGVRNEQFF. The CDR3 DNA sequence: TGTGCCAGCAGCTTACTGGCGGGAGTAAGGAATGAGCAGTTCTTC. Supplemented by reference TRBV11-2 and TRBJ2-1, the full variable domain reads EAGVAQSPRYKIIEKRQSVAFWCNPISGHATLYWYQQILGQGPKLLIQFQNNGVVDDSQLPKDRFSAERLKGVDSTLKIQPAKLEDSAVYLCASSLLAGVRNEQFFGPGTRLTVL.

This clonotype was recorded a few times. The chain couples TRBV9 to TRBJ2-3; D is ambiguous. CDR1 is SGDLS, CDR2 YYNGEE, per germline. The CDR3 runs to 12 residues. Trimming pared 4 bases from V and 0 bases from J, leaving 3 bases between. CDR3 in amino acids: CASSKSTDTQYF. The CDR3 DNA reads as TGTGCCAGCAGCAAAAGCACAGATACGCAGTATTTT.

The J gene is TRBJ1-1, the V gene TRBV7-3; tentatively, D is TRBD1 (5 bases). In germline, CDR1 is SGHTA, CDR2 FQGTGA. Trimming left V 5 bases short and J 4 bases short, with 14 bases between. This CDR3 is built from 14 residues. CDR3 sequence reads: CASSPGTAPTEAFF. The CDR3 DNA sequence: TGTGCCAGCAGCCCCGGGACGGCTCCCACTGAAGCTTTCTTT.

The J gene is TRBJ2-3, the V gene TRBV15, with TRBD2 matching over 7 bases. Germline V CDR1 and CDR2: LNHNV, YYDKDF (reference sequence). V shed 11 bases and J 3 bases; nucleotides not matched to a gene: 8. This CDR3 is built from 13 residues. In nucleotides, the CDR3 is TGTGCCGCGTCGGAGGGAGGGACAGATACGCAGTATTTT. Amino acid sequence: CAASEGGTDTQYF.

The chain combines TRBV6-5 with TRBJ2-5, with 10 bases identical to TRBD2. This CDR3 spans 15 amino acids. Germline lookup yields CDR1 MNHEY and CDR2 SVGAGI. V gave up 4 bases and J gave up 5 bases; unmatched junction bases: 7. In DNA form, the CDR3 reads TGTGCCAGCAGTTCCCCGGGACTAGCGAGGGAGACCCAGTACTTC. This sequence encodes CASSSPGLARETQYF.

This clonotype has a handful of counts. The chain carries TRBV24-1 and TRBJ2-1; D is possibly TRBD2 (6 bases). Germline V gives CDR1 KGHDR, CDR2 SFDVKD. V shed 7 bases and J shed 5 bases, with 23 bases lying between them. The CDR3 extends over 17 amino acids. The CDR3 reads CATRASLGAGAHNEQFF. As DNA, the CDR3 is TGTGCCACCAGGGCCTCCCTGGGAGCGGGCGCCCACAATGAGCAGTTCTTC.

The chain links TRBV9 to TRBJ2-1; D possibly corresponds to TRBD2 (6 bases). The germline V and J ends were trimmed by 2 bases and 8 bases, with 11 bases remaining between them. Germline V lookup: CDR1 SGDLS, CDR2 YYNGEE. This CDR3 has 13 residues. The CDR3 loop is CASSVTSTDEQFF. The CDR3 DNA reads TGTGCCAGCAGCGTTACTAGCACCGATGAGCAGTTCTTC.

V is TRBV6-6 and J is TRBJ2-5, with a weak D call TRBD1 (5 bases). The DNA end is more similar to TRBJ2-7, so the J call may be wrong. Germline loops: CDR1 MNHNY, CDR2 SVGAGI (reference sequence). This CDR3 has 14 amino acids. The CDR3 spells CASSYHTGPHEQYF. The CDR3 DNA follows: TGTGCCAGCAGTTATCATACAGGACCCCACGAGCAGTACTTC.

This clonotype was recorded a few times. The chain employs TRBV5-6 and TRBJ1-1, with unresolved D. Germline lookup yields CDR1 SGHDT and CDR2 YYEEEE. Trimming cost V 0 bases and J 1 base, with 10 bases left between them. This CDR3 spans 15 amino acids. The CDR3 region is CASSLGGGGNTEAFF. The CDR3 bases are TGTGCCAGCAGCTTGGGAGGTGGCGGGAACACTGAAGCTTTCTTT.

This clonotype was seen more than once but under ten times. V usage is TRBV27 and J usage is TRBJ2-4; D call uncertain. Matching the DNA end better, TRBJ2-7 makes the J call doubtful. This CDR3 is 14 amino acids long. Germline V gene sequence: CDR1 MNHEY, CDR2 SMNVEV (reference sequence). This CDR3 is CASSSHGLSNEQYF. CDR3 DNA: TGTGCCAGCAGTTCCCATGGTCTTAGCAACGAGCAGTACTTC.

This clonotype has a single count. The chain carries TRBV6-6 and TRBJ2-4; a possible D gene is TRBD2 (6 bases). Gene TRBJ2-7 matches the end of the DNA better, so the J call may be wrong. Germline CDR1 and CDR2: MNHNY and SVGAGI (reference sequence). The CDR3 consists of 15 residues. CDR3 loop: CASSYGRDFDYEQYF. CDR3 coding DNA: TGTGCCAGCAGTTATGGCCGGGACTTCGACTACGAGCAGTACTTC.

V and J are TRBV20-1 and TRBJ2-1; TRBD1 is a possible D gene (6 bases). The V end was cut by 5 bases, the J end by 0 bases, with 11 bases between. Germline V lookup: CDR1 DFQATT, CDR2 SNEGSKA (reference sequence). CDR3 length: 14 residues. CDR3 amino acids: CSASGQTSYNEQFF. The CDR3 DNA reads TGCAGTGCTTCTGGACAGACCTCCTACAATGAGCAGTTCTTC.

The chain couples TRBV7-2 to TRBJ2-7, with a possible D match to TRBD2 (5 bases). From germline, CDR1 is SGHTA and CDR2 FQGNSA. Deletions cut 0 bases from V and 4 bases from J, with 16 bases between. This CDR3 region has 16 residues. The CDR3 nucleotides read TGTGCCAGCAGCTTAGCTCCGCTCCAAAGGAGGTACGAGCAGTACTTC. Translation: CASSLAPLQRRYEQYF.

This clonotype was detected a few times. The chain combines TRBV4-2 with TRBJ1-6; D unclear. Germline CDR1 and CDR2: LGHNA and YNFKEQ. This CDR3 has 15 amino acids. Trimming took 0 bases from V and 10 from J, leaving 13 bases between them. The CDR3 coding sequence is TGTGCCAGCAGCCAAGATTTCGGGTTCGACTCACCCCTCCACTTT. Its protein is CASSQDFGFDSPLHF.

This clonotype came up a few times. The rearrangement uses TRBV7-2 and TRBJ2-3; a possible D gene is TRBD1 (7 bases). The germline gives CDR1 SGHTA, CDR2 FQGNSA. The CDR3 spans 15 residues. Trimming shortened V by 4 bases and J by 2 bases, and 13 bases separated the two germline ends. CDR3 DNA sequence: TGTGCCAGCAGCTCCAGACAGGGACTCACAGATACGCAGTATTTT. It encodes CASSSRQGLTDTQYF.

V usage is TRBV5-1 and J usage is TRBJ2-1; tentative D call: TRBD2 (6 bases). V was cut by 4 bases and J by 7 bases, with 15 bases left in between. This CDR3 comprises 14 residues. From germline, CDR1 is SGHRS and CDR2 YFSETQ. In nucleotides, the CDR3 is TGCGCCAGCAGCCCCCGGGTAGCGGAGAATGAGCAGTTCTTC. It specifies CASSPRVAENEQFF.